This T cell receptor beta chain was identified in a study of CD8+ T cells in alopecia areata. Study results and caveats: While patients received tofacitinib, many expanded lesional clones remained present in scalp and blood.

Treatment: oral pan-JAK inhibitor, 5-10 mg twice daily. Remarks on this clone: Its specificity is not known.

RNA was extracted and reverse transcribed into cDNA as the sequencing template. Some clones are missing from TCRdb's copy, which holds only in-frame ones; the method was immunoSEQ multiplex PCR. The sample holds roughly 190,000 clones; 50% to 60% are singletons and the top ten take approximately 0.69%. CDR1 and CDR2 (germline): SQVTM, ANQGSEA. This CDR3 has 14 residues. Trimming stripped 2 bases from V and 5 bases from J, with 12 bases between. The starting material was CD4+ T cells sorted from blood, obtained at week 4, from a patient treated with tofacitinib. The chain has TRBV29-1 and TRBJ2-2, with no clear D. This clonotype was obtained from a human donor with alopecia areata. DNA of the CDR3: TGCAGCGTTGAACCCCAGGTTGGGACCGGGGAGCTGTTTTTT. Amino acids: CSVEPQVGTGELFF.